These 28 T cell receptor beta chains were all obtained from the same sample, sequenced in a study of cytomegalovirus exposure and HLA in healthy donors. Vbeta (60) and Jbeta (13) primers were used in the PCR. Profiling relied on immunoSEQ multiplex PCR, and the TCRdb table lists in-frame clones only, not all of them. The repertoire consists of about 110,000 clones, with 73% occurring once and the leading ten covering roughly 0.9%. Input material: PBMCs. These receptors all come from a woman in her thirties in good health and CMV-seronegative.

The V call is TRBV11-3, the J call TRBJ2-1, with 11 bases lining up with TRBD2. The germline V gene has CDR1 SGHNT and CDR2 YENEEA. V gave up 1 base and J gave up 6 bases; unmatched junction bases: 2. This CDR3 region has 15 residues. CDR3 sequence reads: CASSLGLAGSNEQFF. CDR3 nucleotides: TGTGCCAGCAGCTTAGGACTAGCGGGAAGCAATGAGCAGTTCTTC.

This clone was found once. The chain links TRBV6-6 to TRBJ1-3, with TRBD1 matching 10 bases. The CDR3 is made up of 15 amino acids. The J segment lost 6 bases and the V segment lost 1 base, leaving 3 bases of the junction unmatched. Germline V lookup: CDR1 MNHNY, CDR2 SVGAGI (reference sequence). CDR3 protein: CASSYWDRGENTIYF. The CDR3 DNA reads as TGTGCCAGCAGTTACTGGGACAGGGGAGAAAACACCATATATTTT.

This clone was recorded once. The chain recombines TRBV12-5 with TRBJ1-1; maybe TRBD1 (6 bases). The CDR3 extends over 14 amino acids. The V end lost 0 bases, the J end lost 2 bases, and 7 bases lay between the germline ends. Germline assignment: CDR1 LGHNT and CDR2 FRNRAP. CDR3 nucleotide sequence: TGTGCTAGTGGTTTGGTAGGGGGAAACACTGAAGCTTTCTTT. This sequence encodes CASGLVGGNTEAFF.

The chain uses TRBV5-4 and TRBJ1-1; possible D gene TRBD1, 6 bases. The CDR3 runs to 11 residues. Germline CDR1 is SGHNT and CDR2 is YYREEE (reference sequence). The V and J ends lost 10 bases and 1 base respectively, with 8 bases between them. CDR3 amino acids: CAEGENTEAFF. Written as DNA, the CDR3 is TGTGCCGAGGGGGAGAACACTGAAGCTTTCTTT.

J is TRBJ2-5 and V is TRBV18; 10 bases align to TRBD1. Germline assignment: CDR1 KGHSH and CDR2 LQKENI. Losses at the gene ends were 6 bases for V and 4 bases for J; bases not matched to a gene: 11. The CDR3 covers 16 residues. The CDR3 region is CASSRKTGGVGETQYF. CDR3 DNA: TGTGCCAGCTCCCGCAAGACAGGGGGCGTTGGAGAGACCCAGTACTTC.

The rearrangement links TRBV19 to TRBJ1-5; D possibly corresponds to TRBD1 (5 bases). V shed 4 bases and J shed 4 bases, with 14 bases lying between them. Germline CDR1 and CDR2: LNHDA and SQIVND (reference sequence). The CDR3 totals 15 residues. In DNA form, the CDR3 reads TGTGCCAGTAGTACTCGAGGGGAGGGTAATCAGCCCCAGCATTTT. Protein sequence: CASSTRGEGNQPQHF.

This sequence joins TRBV6-5 and TRBJ1-2; 7 positions match TRBD1. V dropped 2 bases and J dropped 8; count of bases not matched to a gene: 8. Germline CDR1 is MNHEY and CDR2 is SVGAGI. The CDR3 loop spans 14 amino acids. For the CDR3, the DNA is TGTGCCAGCAGTTACGCCGACAGGGACCGGGGCTACACCTTC. Translating gives CASSYADRDRGYTF.

Only a few counts were recorded for this clone. Other DNA variants within this sample encode the same CDR3. The rearrangement joins TRBV19 to TRBJ1-5, with D possibly being TRBD1 (6 bases). V lost 1 base and J 1 base, leaving 8 bases between the germline ends. Germline CDR1 reads LNHDA; CDR2 reads SQIVND (reference sequence). The CDR3 has 15 residues. Here the CDR3 DNA reads TGTGCCAGTAGTATAGGGCAGGGGAGCAATCAGCCCCAGCATTTT. Translated, it gives CASSIGQGSNQPQHF.

The rearrangement uses TRBV15 and TRBJ2-7, with 7 bases that match TRBD1. CDR3 size: 13 residues. Germline-derived CDR1 and CDR2 are LNHNV and YYDKDF (reference sequence). V gave up 9 bases and J gave up 4 bases; unmatched junction bases: 9. CDR3: CATSRDRPYEQYF. The CDR3, as DNA: TGTGCCACGTCCCGGGACAGACCATACGAGCAGTACTTC.

The genes are TRBV2 and TRBJ2-7; tentative D call: TRBD2 (7 bases). Germline CDR1 reads SNHLY; CDR2 reads FYNNEI. Between the trimmed V and J ends, which lost 7 bases and 5 bases, there was a span of 15 bases. CDR3 size: 13 residues. For the CDR3, the DNA is TGTGCCAGCATCAGAAGGGGGGGGGACGAGCAGTACTTC. Translated: CASIRRGGDEQYF.

The chain links TRBV10-3 to TRBJ2-7, with TRBD1 as a possible D gene (6 bases). The germline V gene encodes CDR1 ENHRY and CDR2 SYGVKD. There are 14 residues in the CDR3. Between the trimmed V and J ends, which lost 0 bases and 3 bases, there was a span of 9 bases. The CDR3 loop is CAISESTGLYEQYF. The CDR3 DNA reads as TGTGCCATCAGTGAGTCGACAGGCCTCTACGAGCAGTACTTC.

The CDR3 DNA sequence: TGCAGCGTCCGAGAATGGGTGGGCGCGGGTCGAGATGAGCAGTTCTTC. It yields the protein CSVREWVGAGRDEQFF. The genes are TRBV29-1 and TRBJ2-1; tentatively, D is TRBD2 (5 bases). This CDR3 has 16 residues. The ends were cut back, 6 bases at V and 8 bases at J, with 26 bases in the middle. The germline gives CDR1 SQVTM, CDR2 ANQGSEA.

The genes are TRBV5-6 and TRBJ2-5, with TRBD2 identical over 7 bases. V lost 2 bases and J lost 4; bases outside the gene matches: 14. Germline-derived CDR1 and CDR2 are SGHDT and YYEEEE. This CDR3 spans 17 amino acids. CDR3 region: CASSFDWVGGERETQYF. Here the CDR3 DNA reads TGTGCCAGCAGCTTCGACTGGGTGGGGGGGGAGCGAGAGACCCAGTACTTC.

The gene calls are TRBV6-6 and TRBJ1-1, with D unresolved. Trimming left V 7 bases short and J 1 base short, with 10 bases between. The germline CDR1 and CDR2 sequences are MNHNY and SVGAGI (reference sequence). The CDR3 totals 13 residues. The CDR3 loop reads CASTETENTEAFF. CDR3 DNA sequence: TGTGCCAGCACCGAGACTGAGAACACTGAAGCTTTCTTT.

The V and J genes are TRBV9 and TRBJ1-5; maybe TRBD1 (5 bases). Trimming left V 2 bases short and J 1 base short, with 10 bases between. This CDR3 has 15 amino acids. CDR1 is SGDLS, CDR2 YYNGEE, per germline. In DNA form, the CDR3 reads TGTGCCAGCAGCGTGGGGGAGGGAAGCAATCAGCCCCAGCATTTT. Residues: CASSVGEGSNQPQHF.

The chain recombines TRBV7-9 with TRBJ1-1; D gene ambiguous. The CDR3 totals 12 residues. With 3 bases removed from V and 4 bases from J, the gap between germline ends came to 6 bases. CDR1 is SEHNR, CDR2 FQNEAQ, per germline (reference sequence). CDR3 sequence: CASSFTLTEAFF. In nucleotides, the CDR3 is TGTGCCAGCAGCTTTACTCTCACTGAAGCTTTCTTT.

V gene TRBV28 combines with J gene TRBJ1-1, with 8 bases matching TRBD1. Germline CDR1 reads MDHEN; CDR2 reads SYDVKM. Trimming at V came to 8 bases and at J to 1 base, leaving 9 bases not matched to a gene. This CDR3 is built from 15 residues. The CDR3 coding sequence is TGTGCCAGCCACAGGGGGGACGAGGGGAACACTGAAGCTTTCTTT. It yields the protein CASHRGDEGNTEAFF.

The gene calls are TRBV19 and TRBJ1-5, with D possibly being TRBD1 (5 bases). V dropped 1 base and J dropped 0 bases, with 7 bases sitting between them. From germline, CDR1 is LNHDA and CDR2 SQIVND (reference sequence). The CDR3 is 15 amino acids. The chain's CDR3 is CASSIGDYSNQPQHF. The CDR3 coding sequence is TGTGCCAGTAGTATAGGGGACTATAGCAATCAGCCCCAGCATTTT.

By proportion, this clone is medium-sized (0.01 to 0.1%). This chain uses TRBV12-5 with TRBJ1-1, with a tentative D call TRBD1 (6 bases). Trimming shortened V by 3 bases and J by 6 bases, and 11 bases separated the two germline ends. The germline gives CDR1 LGHNT, CDR2 FRNRAP. This CDR3 is 13 amino acids long. The DNA of the CDR3 is TGTGCTAGTGGTTTCGGGGGGCTGTCTGAAGCTTTCTTT. Its translation: CASGFGGLSEAFF.

V and J are TRBV30 and TRBJ1-1, with a tentative D call TRBD1 (5 bases). CDR3 length: 16 amino acids. Trimming pared 5 bases from V and 0 bases from J, leaving 19 bases between. The V gene's germline CDR1 is GTSNPN and CDR2 SVGIG (reference sequence). CDR3 region: CAWAKNQGFMNTEAFF. The CDR3 nucleotides read TGTGCCTGGGCTAAGAACCAGGGTTTCATGAACACTGAAGCTTTCTTT.

The chain joins TRBV19 to TRBJ2-6; the D is unclear. The ends were cut back, 4 bases at V and 1 base at J, with 5 bases in the middle. Germline values: CDR1 LNHDA, CDR2 SQIVND (reference sequence). CDR3 length: 14 residues. DNA of the CDR3: TGTGCCAGTAGTAGGCAGTCTGGGGCCAACGTCCTGACTTTC. Translation gives CASSRQSGANVLTF.

V usage is TRBV5-1 and J usage is TRBJ2-3; D might be TRBD1 (6 bases). The CDR3 totals 16 residues. The V gene lost 2 bases and the J gene lost 0 bases, with 13 bases spanning the gap. CDR1 is SGHRS and CDR2 is YFSETQ in the germline V gene. The CDR3 spells CASSLGQSSSTDTQYF. Here the CDR3 DNA reads TGCGCCAGCAGCTTAGGACAGTCGTCTAGCACAGATACGCAGTATTTT.

The chain carries TRBV5-1 and TRBJ1-4; D unresolved. There are 13 residues in the CDR3. Trimming left V 0 bases short and J 4 bases short, with 4 bases between. Germline V gene data show CDR1 as SGHRS and CDR2 as YFSETQ. The CDR3 DNA is TGCGCCAGCAGCTTGGACAGTAATGAAAAACTGTTTTTT. It codes for CASSLDSNEKLFF.

The chain has TRBV7-8 and TRBJ2-3; 13 nucleotides align to TRBD2. Germline V gene sequence: CDR1 SGHVS, CDR2 FQNEAQ. After removal of 5 bases from V and 1 base from J, the junction contained 9 bases not matched to a gene. CDR3 length: 18 residues. The CDR3, as DNA: TGTGCCAGCAGCCTATCGGCGGGACTAGCGGGGCGCACAGATACGCAGTATTTT. Amino acid sequence: CASSLSAGLAGRTDTQYF.

The V call is TRBV25-1, the J call TRBJ1-5; D is uncertain. V was clipped by 2 bases and J by 1 base, with 3 bases between them. Germline CDR1 reads MGHDK; CDR2 reads SYGVNS. The CDR3 sequence is 13 residues long. The CDR3 loop is CASSELSNQPQHF. As DNA, the CDR3 is TGTGCCAGCAGTGAACTGAGCAATCAGCCCCAGCATTTT.

V gene TRBV5-1 combines with J gene TRBJ1-2; D possibly corresponds to TRBD1 (6 bases). Germline CDR1 SGHRS, CDR2 YFSETQ. CDR3 length: 15 residues. V lost 4 bases and J 1 base, leaving 14 bases between the germline ends. CDR3 in DNA: TGCGCCAGCAGCATATCCCAGGGGTATAACTATGGCTACACCTTC. It encodes CASSISQGYNYGYTF. Filled out from reference TRBV5-1 and TRBJ1-2, the complete variable domain reads KAGVTQTPRYLIKTRGQQVTLSCSPISGHRSVSWYQQTPGQGLQFLFEYFSETQRNKGNFPGRFSGRQFSNSRSEMNVSTLELGDSALYLCASSISQGYNYGYTFGSGTRLTVV.

The rearrangement joins TRBV6-6 to TRBJ2-7; D is possibly TRBD1 (7 bases). CDR1 and CDR2 (germline): MNHNY, SVGAGI (reference sequence). This CDR3 spans 15 amino acids. The ends were cut back, 1 base at V and 5 bases at J, with 15 bases in the middle. This CDR3 is CASSYYPGGQDEQYF. CDR3 DNA sequence: TGTGCCAGCAGTTACTACCCAGGGGGGCAAGACGAGCAGTACTTC.

The chain combines TRBV30 with TRBJ2-3; tentative D call: TRBD2 (7 bases). The CDR3 runs 13 residues. The V gene's germline CDR1 is GTSNPN and CDR2 SVGIG (reference sequence). V was pared by 5 bases and J by 6 bases, with 15 bases between. The CDR3 nucleotides read TGTGCCTGGTCCACGGGGGGCCGGGATACGCAGTATTTT. This codes for CAWSTGGRDTQYF.